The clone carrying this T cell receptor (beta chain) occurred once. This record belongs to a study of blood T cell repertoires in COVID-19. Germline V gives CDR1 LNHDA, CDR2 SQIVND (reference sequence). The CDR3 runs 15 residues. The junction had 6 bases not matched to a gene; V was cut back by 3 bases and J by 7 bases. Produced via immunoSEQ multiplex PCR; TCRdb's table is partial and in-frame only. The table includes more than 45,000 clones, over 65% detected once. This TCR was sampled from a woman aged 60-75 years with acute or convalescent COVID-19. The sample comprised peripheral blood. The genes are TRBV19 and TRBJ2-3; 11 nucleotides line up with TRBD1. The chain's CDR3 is CASSMAGQGGYTQYF. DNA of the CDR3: TGTGCCAGTAGTATGGCGGGACAGGGGGGATATACGCAGTATTTT. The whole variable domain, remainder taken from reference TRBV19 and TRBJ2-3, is DGGITQSPKYLFRKEGQNVTLSCEQNLNHDAMYWYRQDPGQGLRLIYYSQIVNDFQKGDIAEGYSVSREKKESFPLTVTSAQKNPTAFYLCASSMAGQGGYTQYFGPGTRLTVL.